This TCR beta chain was captured in a study of monozygotic twins with inflammatory bowel disease. Study results and limitations: IBD patients displayed reduced TCRbeta diversity (inverse Simpson) when set against healthy co-twins. Especially with disease activity, IBD patients had fewer clonotypes in common with others than healthy twins did.

Note on this clonotype: Its antigen is unidentified.

Using the 5' RACE reads, TCRdb records one entry per CDR3 protein without DNA. The table gives hundreds of thousands of distinct CDR3 sequences; the top ten clones make up 5.6% of it. The receptor comes from a human donor with ulcerative colitis or Crohn's disease, or a healthy co-twin of an affected twin (not recorded which). Input material: blood.

The CDR3 loop is CAIRGRQETQYF. This chain uses TRBV10-3 with TRBJ2-5; checking the TCRdb D call of TRBD2 is not possible without DNA. The CDR3 is 12 residues long. The germline V gene has CDR1 ENHRY and CDR2 SYGVKD.